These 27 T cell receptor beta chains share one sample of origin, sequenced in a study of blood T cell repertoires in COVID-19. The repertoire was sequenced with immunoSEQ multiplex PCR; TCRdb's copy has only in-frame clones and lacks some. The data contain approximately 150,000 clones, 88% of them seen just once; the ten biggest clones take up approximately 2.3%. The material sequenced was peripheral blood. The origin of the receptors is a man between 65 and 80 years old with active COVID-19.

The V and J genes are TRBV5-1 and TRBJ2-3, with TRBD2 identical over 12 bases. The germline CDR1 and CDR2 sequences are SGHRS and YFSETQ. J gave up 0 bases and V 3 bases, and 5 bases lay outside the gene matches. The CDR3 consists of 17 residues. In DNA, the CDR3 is TGCGCCAGCAGCTGGACTAGCGGGGTTTTAAGCACAGATACGCAGTATTTT. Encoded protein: CASSWTSGVLSTDTQYF.

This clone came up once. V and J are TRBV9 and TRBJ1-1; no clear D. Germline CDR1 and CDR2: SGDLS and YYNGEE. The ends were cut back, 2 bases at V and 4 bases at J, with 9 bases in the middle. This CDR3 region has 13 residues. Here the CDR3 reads CASSVMEGTEAFF. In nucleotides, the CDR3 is TGTGCCAGCAGCGTGATGGAGGGCACTGAAGCTTTCTTT.

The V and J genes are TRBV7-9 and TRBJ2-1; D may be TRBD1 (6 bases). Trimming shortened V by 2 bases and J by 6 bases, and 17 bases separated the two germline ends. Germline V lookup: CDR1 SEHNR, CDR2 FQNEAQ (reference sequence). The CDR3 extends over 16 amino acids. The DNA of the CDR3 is TGTGCCAGCAGCTTAATCCCGACAGGTGTCCTCAATGAGCAGTTCTTC. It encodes CASSLIPTGVLNEQFF.

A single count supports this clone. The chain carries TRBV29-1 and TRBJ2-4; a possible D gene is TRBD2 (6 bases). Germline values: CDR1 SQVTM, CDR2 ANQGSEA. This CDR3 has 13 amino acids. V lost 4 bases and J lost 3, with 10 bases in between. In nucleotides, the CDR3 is TGCAGCGTTGGAGGCGGGGACAAAAACATTCAGTACTTC. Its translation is CSVGGGDKNIQYF.

The CDR3 protein is CASSSQGKGGYGYTF. The CDR3 bases are TGTGCCAGCAGTTCACAGGGTAAAGGAGGCTATGGCTACACCTTC. The chain carries TRBV28 and TRBJ1-2; weak D call: TRBD1 (6 bases). Trimming stripped 4 bases from V and 4 bases from J, with 16 bases between. CDR3 length: 15 residues. Germline V CDR1 and CDR2: MDHEN, SYDVKM.

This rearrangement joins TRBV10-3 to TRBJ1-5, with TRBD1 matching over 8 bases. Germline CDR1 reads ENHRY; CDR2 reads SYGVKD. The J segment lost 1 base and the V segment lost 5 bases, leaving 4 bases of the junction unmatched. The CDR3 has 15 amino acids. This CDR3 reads CAISQGARSNQPQHF. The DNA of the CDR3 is TGTGCCATCAGTCAGGGGGCACGAAGCAATCAGCCCCAGCATTTT.

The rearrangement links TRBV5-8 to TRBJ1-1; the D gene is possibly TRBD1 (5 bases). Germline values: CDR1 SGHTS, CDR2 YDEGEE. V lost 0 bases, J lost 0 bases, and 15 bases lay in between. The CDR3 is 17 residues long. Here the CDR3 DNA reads TGTGCCAGCAGCTTGGATGGTCCAGGGCGTATGAACACTGAAGCTTTCTTT. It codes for CASSLDGPGRMNTEAFF. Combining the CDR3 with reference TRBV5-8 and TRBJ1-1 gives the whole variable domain EAGVTQSPTHLIKTRGQQATLRCSPISGHTSVYWYQQALGLGLQFLLWYDEGEERNRGNFPPRFSGRQFPNYSSELNVNALELEDSALYLCASSLDGPGRMNTEAFFGQGTRLTVV.

The CDR3 spells CASSRLDTGELFF. The DNA for the CDR3 is TGTGCCAGCAGCCGACTTGACACCGGGGAGCTGTTTTTT. The genes are TRBV3-1 (or the pseudogene TRBV3-2) and TRBJ2-2; no reliable D call. This CDR3 comprises 13 residues. The germline V and J ends were trimmed by 4 bases and 3 bases, with 6 bases remaining between them. The V gene's germline CDR1 is LGHDT and CDR2 YNNKEL (reference sequence).

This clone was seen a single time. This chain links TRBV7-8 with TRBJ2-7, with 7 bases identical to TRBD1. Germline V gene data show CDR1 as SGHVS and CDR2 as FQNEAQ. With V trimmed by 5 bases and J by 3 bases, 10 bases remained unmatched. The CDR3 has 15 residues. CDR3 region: CASSRGWDRIYEQYF. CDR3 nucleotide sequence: TGTGCCAGCAGCCGAGGGTGGGACAGAATCTACGAGCAGTACTTC. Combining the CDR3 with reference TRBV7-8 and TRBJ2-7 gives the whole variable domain GAGVSQSPRYKVAKRGQDVALRCDPISGHVSLFWYQQALGQGPEFLTYFQNEAQLDKSGLPSDRFFAERPEGSVSTLKIQRTQQEDSAVYLCASSRGWDRIYEQYFGPGTRLTVT.

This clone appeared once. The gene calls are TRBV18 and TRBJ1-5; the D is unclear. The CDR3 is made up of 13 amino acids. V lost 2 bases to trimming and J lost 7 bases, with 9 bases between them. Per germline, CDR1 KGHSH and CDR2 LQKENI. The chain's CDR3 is CASSPSRGQPQHF. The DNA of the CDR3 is TGTGCCAGCTCACCATCGCGGGGACAGCCCCAGCATTTT.

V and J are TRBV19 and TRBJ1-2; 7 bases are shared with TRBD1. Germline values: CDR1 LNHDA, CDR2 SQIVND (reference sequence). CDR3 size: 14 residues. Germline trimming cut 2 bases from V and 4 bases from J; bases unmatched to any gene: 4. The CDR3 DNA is TGTGCCAGTAGTATATTGGCAGGGGGCTATGGCTACACCTTC. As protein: CASSILAGGYGYTF.

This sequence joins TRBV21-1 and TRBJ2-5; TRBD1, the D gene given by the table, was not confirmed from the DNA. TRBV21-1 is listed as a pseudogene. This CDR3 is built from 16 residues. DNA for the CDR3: TGTGCCAGCAGCAAACTTCACAGGGAATTTCAAGAGACCCAGTACTTC. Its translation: CASSKLHREFQETQYF.

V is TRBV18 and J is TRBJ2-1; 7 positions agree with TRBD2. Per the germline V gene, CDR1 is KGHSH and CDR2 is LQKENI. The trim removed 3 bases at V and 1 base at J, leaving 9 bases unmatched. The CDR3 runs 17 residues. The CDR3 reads CASSPGSAGGSYNEQFF. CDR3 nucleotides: TGTGCCAGCTCACCTGGTTCTGCCGGGGGGTCCTACAATGAGCAGTTCTTC.

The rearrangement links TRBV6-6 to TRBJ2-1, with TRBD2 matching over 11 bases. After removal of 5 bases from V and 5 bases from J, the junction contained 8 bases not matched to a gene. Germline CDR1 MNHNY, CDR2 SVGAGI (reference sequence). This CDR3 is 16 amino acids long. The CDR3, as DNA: TGTGCCAGCAGTCCCTGGGGTAGCGGGAGGGACAATGAGCAGTTCTTC. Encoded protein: CASSPWGSGRDNEQFF.

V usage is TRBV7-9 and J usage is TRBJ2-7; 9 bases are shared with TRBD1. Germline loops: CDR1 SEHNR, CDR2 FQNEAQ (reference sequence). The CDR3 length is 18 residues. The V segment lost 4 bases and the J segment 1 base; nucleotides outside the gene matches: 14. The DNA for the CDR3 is TGTGCCAGCAGCTCCTTAGGGGGGACAGGGAGACTATCCTACGAGCAGTACTTC. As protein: CASSSLGGTGRLSYEQYF. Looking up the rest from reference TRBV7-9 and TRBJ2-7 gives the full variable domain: DTGVSQNPRHKITKRGQNVTFRCDPISEHNRLYWYRQTLGQGPEFLTYFQNEAQLEKSRLLSDRFSAERPKGSFSTLEIQRTEQGDSAMYLCASSSLGGTGRLSYEQYFGPGTRLTVT.

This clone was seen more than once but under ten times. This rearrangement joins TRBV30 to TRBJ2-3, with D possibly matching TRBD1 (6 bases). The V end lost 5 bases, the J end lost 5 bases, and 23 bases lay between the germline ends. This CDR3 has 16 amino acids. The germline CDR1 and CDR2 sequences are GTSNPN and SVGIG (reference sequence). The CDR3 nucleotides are TGTGCCTGGCTCGAAGGAACAGGGATAATGAAAGATACGCAGTATTTT. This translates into CAWLEGTGIMKDTQYF.

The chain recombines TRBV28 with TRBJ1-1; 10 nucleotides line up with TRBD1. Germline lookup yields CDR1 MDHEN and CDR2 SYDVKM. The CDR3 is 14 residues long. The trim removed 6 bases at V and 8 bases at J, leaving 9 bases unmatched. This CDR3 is CASSRPTGGPEAFF. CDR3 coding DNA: TGTGCCAGCAGCCGCCCGACAGGGGGCCCCGAAGCTTTCTTT.

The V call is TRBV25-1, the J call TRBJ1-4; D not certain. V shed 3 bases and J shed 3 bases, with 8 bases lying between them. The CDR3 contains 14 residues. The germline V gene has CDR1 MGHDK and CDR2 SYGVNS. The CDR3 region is CASSELASNEKLFF. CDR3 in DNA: TGTGCCAGCAGTGAGTTGGCCTCTAATGAAAAACTGTTTTTT.

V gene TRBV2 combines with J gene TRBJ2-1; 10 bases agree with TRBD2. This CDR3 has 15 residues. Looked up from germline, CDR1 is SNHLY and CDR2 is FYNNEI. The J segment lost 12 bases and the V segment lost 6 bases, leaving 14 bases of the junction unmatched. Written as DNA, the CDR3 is TGTGCCAGCAGCCCCCTGGGACTAGCGACACGTGGGCAGTTCTTC. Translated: CASSPLGLATRGQFF.

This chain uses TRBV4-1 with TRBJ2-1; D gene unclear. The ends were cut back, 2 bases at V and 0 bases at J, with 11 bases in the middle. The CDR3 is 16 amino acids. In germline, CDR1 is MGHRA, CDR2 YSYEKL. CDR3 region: CASSQFDSPSYNEQFF. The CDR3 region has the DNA TGCGCCAGCAGCCAATTCGACTCTCCCTCCTACAATGAGCAGTTCTTC.

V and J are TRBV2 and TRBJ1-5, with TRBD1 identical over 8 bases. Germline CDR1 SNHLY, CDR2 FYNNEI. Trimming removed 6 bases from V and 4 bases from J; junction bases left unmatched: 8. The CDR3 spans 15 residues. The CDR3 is CASRPLGQGNQPQHF. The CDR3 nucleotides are TGTGCCAGCAGACCATTAGGACAGGGTAATCAGCCCCAGCATTTT.

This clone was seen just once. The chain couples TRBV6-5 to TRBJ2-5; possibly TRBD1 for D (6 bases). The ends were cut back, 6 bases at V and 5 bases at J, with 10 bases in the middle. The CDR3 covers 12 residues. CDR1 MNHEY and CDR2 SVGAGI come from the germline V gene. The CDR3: CASSPRGETQYF. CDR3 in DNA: TGTGCCAGCAGCCCCAGGGGCGAGACCCAGTACTTC.

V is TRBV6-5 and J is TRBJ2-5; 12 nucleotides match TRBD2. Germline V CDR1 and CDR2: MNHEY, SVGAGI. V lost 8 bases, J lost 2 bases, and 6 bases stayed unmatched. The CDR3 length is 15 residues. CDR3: CASGLGLAGQETQYF. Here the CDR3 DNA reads TGTGCCAGCGGCTTGGGACTAGCGGGTCAAGAGACCCAGTACTTC.

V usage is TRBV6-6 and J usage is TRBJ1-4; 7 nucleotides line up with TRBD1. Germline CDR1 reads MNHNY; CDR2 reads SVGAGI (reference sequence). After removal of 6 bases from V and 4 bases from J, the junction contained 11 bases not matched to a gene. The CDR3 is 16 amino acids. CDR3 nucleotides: TGTGCCAGCAGACCCTTGACAGGGCGGGGTAATGAAAAACTGTTTTTT. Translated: CASRPLTGRGNEKLFF.

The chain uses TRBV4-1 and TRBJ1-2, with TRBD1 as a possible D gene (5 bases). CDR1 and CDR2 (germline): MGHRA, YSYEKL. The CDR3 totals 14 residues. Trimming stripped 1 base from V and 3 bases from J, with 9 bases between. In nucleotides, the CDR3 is TGCGCCAGCAGCCAAGGGGGCACAGACTATGGCTACACCTTC. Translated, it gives CASSQGGTDYGYTF.

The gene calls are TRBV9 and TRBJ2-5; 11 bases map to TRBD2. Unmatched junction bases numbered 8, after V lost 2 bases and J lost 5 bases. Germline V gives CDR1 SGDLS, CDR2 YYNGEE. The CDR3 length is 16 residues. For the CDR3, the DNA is TGTGCCAGCAGCGTGTCCCTAGCGGGAGGTGGGGAGACCCAGTACTTC. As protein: CASSVSLAGGGETQYF.

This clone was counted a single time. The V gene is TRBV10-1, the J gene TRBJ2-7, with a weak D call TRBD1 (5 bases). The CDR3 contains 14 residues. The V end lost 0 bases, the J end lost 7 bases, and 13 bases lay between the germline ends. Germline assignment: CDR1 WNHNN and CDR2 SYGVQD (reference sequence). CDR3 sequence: CASSESQGLREQYF. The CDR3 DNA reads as TGCGCCAGCAGTGAGTCGCAGGGCCTGAGGGAGCAGTACTTC.